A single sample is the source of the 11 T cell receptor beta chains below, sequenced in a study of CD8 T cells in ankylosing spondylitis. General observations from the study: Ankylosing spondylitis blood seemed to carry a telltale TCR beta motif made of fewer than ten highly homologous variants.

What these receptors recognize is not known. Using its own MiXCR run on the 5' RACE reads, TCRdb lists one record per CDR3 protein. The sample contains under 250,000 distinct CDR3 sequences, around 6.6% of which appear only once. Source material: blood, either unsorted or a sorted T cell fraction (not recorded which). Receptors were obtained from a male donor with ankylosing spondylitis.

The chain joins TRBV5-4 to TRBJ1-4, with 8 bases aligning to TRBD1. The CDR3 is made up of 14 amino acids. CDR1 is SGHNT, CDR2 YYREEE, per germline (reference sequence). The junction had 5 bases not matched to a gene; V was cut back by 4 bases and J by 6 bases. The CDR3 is CASSPRGHDEKLFF. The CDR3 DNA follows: TGTGCCAGCAGCCCCAGGGGGCACGATGAAAAACTGTTTTTT.

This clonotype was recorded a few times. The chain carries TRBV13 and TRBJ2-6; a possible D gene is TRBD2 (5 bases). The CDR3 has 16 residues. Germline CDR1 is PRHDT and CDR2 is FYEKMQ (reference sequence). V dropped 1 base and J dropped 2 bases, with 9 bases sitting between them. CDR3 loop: CASSLAGNAGANVLTF. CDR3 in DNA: TGTGCCAGCAGCTTAGCGGGGAACGCTGGGGCCAACGTCCTGACTTTC.

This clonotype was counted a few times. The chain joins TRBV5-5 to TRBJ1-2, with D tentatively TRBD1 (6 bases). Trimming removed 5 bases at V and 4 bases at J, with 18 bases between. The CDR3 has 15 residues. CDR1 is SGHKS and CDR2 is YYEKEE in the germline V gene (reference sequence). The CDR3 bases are TGTGCCAGCAGACTTGAAGTCGGGGGCGGCTATGGCTACACCTTC. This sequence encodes CASRLEVGGGYGYTF.

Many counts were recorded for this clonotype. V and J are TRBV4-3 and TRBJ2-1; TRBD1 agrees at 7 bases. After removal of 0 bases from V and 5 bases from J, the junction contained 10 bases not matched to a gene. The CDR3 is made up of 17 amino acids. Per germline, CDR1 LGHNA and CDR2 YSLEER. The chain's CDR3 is CASSQETGTEINNEQFF. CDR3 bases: TGCGCCAGCAGCCAAGAAACGGGGACAGAGATTAACAATGAGCAGTTCTTC.

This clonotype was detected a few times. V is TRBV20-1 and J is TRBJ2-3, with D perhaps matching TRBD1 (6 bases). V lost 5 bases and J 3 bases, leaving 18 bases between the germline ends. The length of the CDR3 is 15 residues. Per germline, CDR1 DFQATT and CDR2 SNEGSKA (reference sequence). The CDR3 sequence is CSASSGDGWTDTQYF. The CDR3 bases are TGCAGTGCTTCATCAGGGGACGGTTGGACAGATACGCAGTATTTT.

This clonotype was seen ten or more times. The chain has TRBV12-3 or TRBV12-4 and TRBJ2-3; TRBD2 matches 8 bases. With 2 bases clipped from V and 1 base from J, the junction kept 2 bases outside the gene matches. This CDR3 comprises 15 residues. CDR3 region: CASSLLRGGTDTQYF. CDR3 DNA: TGTGCCAGCAGTTTACTGCGGGGGGGCACAGATACGCAGTATTTT.

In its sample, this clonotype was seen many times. This chain's CDR3 is CASSRGRTEAFF. Written as DNA, the CDR3 is TGTGCCAGCAGCCGCGGGCGGACTGAAGCTTTCTTT. V gene TRBV5-8 combines with J gene TRBJ1-1, with no clear D. V was trimmed by 4 bases and J by 5 bases, leaving 9 bases between them. There are 12 residues in the CDR3. CDR1 is SGHTS and CDR2 is YDEGEE in the germline V gene.

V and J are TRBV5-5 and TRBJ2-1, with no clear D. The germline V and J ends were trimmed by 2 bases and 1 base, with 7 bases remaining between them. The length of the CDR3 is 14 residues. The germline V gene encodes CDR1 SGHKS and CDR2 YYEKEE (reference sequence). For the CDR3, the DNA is TGTGCCAGCAGCTTCGCGGCTTCCTACAATGAGCAGTTCTTC. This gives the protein CASSFAASYNEQFF.

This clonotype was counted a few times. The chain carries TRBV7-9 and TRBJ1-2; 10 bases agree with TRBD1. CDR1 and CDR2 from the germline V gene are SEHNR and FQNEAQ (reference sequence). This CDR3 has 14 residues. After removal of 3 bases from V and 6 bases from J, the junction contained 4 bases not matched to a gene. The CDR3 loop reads CASSLGQGYDGYTF. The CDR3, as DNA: TGTGCCAGCAGCTTGGGACAGGGGTACGATGGCTACACCTTC.

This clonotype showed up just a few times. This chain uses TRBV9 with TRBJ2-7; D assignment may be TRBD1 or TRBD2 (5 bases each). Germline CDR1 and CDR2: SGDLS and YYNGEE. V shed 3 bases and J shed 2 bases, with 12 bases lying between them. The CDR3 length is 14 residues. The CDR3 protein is CASSASGGTYEQYF. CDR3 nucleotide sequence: TGTGCCAGCAGCGCATCTGGGGGTACCTACGAGCAGTACTTC.

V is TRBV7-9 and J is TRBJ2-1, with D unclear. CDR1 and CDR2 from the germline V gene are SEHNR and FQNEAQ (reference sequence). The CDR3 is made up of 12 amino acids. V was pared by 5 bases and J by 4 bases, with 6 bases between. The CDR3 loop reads CASSELYNEQFF. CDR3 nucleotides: TGTGCCAGCAGCGAACTTTACAATGAGCAGTTCTTC.